This is a list of T cell receptor beta chains from one sample in a study of CD8+ T cells in alopecia areata. Sequencing used immunoSEQ multiplex PCR; TCRdb keeps in-frame clones, though not all of them. In the table there are around 200,000 clones, more than 60% of which are singletons. The sequenced sample was CD4+ T cells sorted from blood, obtained at week 0. The source is a human donor with alopecia areata. CDR3s include the opening cysteine and the closing phenylalanine or tryptophan. Each record gives: V gene, J gene, clone size, D gene, CDR3 protein, CDR3 DNA. The D gene is left open where the match is weak. A clone size is listed for some rows: how often the clone was seen (once, few, many), or a class if it is expanded.

TRBV9	TRBJ2-3	.	.	CASSVALMYSTDTQYF	TGTGCCAGCAGCGTAGCGCTAATGTACAGCACAGATACGCAGTATTTT
TRBV19	TRBJ2-1	few	TRBD1	CASSIPPSGTAATRRFF	TGTGCCAGTAGTATACCCCCATCCGGGACAGCAGCGACAAGAAGGTTCTTC
TRBV6-1	TRBJ2-2	.	.	CASSEGRGSGAGELFF	TGTGCCAGCAGTGAAGGGCGGGGTAGCGGCGCCGGGGAGCTGTTTTTT
TRBV9	TRBJ1-2	.	TRBD1	CASSVGTGALRYGYTF	TGTGCCAGCAGCGTCGGGACAGGGGCGTTACGATATGGCTACACCTTC
TRBV29-1	TRBJ2-5	once	.	CSVEVGGETQYF	TGCAGCGTTGAGGTGGGTGGAGAGACCCAGTACTTC
TRBV29-1	TRBJ1-1	few	.	CSVEVQGRGEAFF	TGCAGCGTTGAAGTTCAGGGTAGGGGTGAAGCTTTCTTT
TRBV30	TRBJ2-3	.	.	CAWSVYGGDSTDTQYF	TGTGCCTGGAGTGTATATGGCGGGGACAGCACAGATACGCAGTATTTT
TRBV30	TRBJ2-1	.	TRBD2	CAWSAGLVTSNEQFF	TGTGCCTGGAGTGCAGGACTAGTAACTTCCAATGAGCAGTTCTTC
TRBV15	TRBJ2-1	.	TRBD2	CATSRDRTSGGGINEQFF	TGTGCCACCAGCAGAGACCGGACTAGCGGGGGGGGAATCAATGAGCAGTTCTTC
TRBV15	TRBJ2-2	.	.	CATSRAPGFTGELFF	TGTGCCACCAGCAGAGCCCCCGGGTTCACCGGGGAGCTGTTTTTT
TRBV5-1	TRBJ1-2	.	TRBD1	CASRETGTGGYTF	TGCGCCAGCAGGGAAACCGGGACAGGGGGCTACACCTTT
TRBV27	TRBJ1-5	.	TRBD1	CASSKQTGTVPQHF	TGTGCCAGCAGTAAACAGACAGGGACCGTGCCCCAGCATTTT
TRBV15	TRBJ2-5	.	TRBD1	CATSKDRGQETQYF	TGTGCCACCAGCAAGGACAGGGGCCAAGAGACCCAGTACTTC
TRBV6-5	TRBJ2-2	.	.	CASSPRRGGPGELFF	TGTGCCAGCAGCCCCCGGCGGGGAGGCCCCGGGGAGCTGTTTTTT
TRBV7-8	TRBJ2-1	.	TRBD1	CASSSVGMLQGFPNEQFF	TGTGCCAGCAGCTCCGTTGGGATGTTACAGGGGTTTCCCAATGAGCAGTTCTTC
TRBV30	TRBJ1-4	many	.	CAWSGQSTNEKLFF	TGTGCCTGGAGTGGACAGTCAACTAATGAAAAACTGTTTTTT
TRBV4-3	TRBJ2-2	.	.	CASSQDQGSTGELFF	TGCGCCAGCAGCCAAGATCAGGGTAGCACCGGGGAGCTGTTTTTT
TRBV6-1	TRBJ2-7	.	.	CASSAYQGTTYEQYF	TGTGCCAGCAGTGCCTACCAGGGGACTACCTACGAGCAGTACTTC
TRBV2	TRBJ2-4	.	.	CATTLSSLAKNIQYF	TGTGCCACCACCCTATCAAGTCTAGCCAAAAACATTCAGTACTTC